The present T cell receptor (beta chain) was sequenced within a study of blood T cell repertoires in COVID-19. Categorization into cohorts depended on clinical history that participants reported. In the source study's methods: Amplifying reference gene primers gave estimates of nucleated cell counts. Produced via immunoSEQ multiplex PCR; TCRdb's table is partial and in-frame only. Clone size and V and J calls were adopted from that table, with D and trimming inferred from the DNA. Altogether hundreds of thousands of clones are present, around 85% being singletons, with the ten largest covering about 9.1%. The source material was PBMCs or T cells enriched from blood (not recorded which). The receptor was isolated from a woman aged 45 to 65 with acute COVID-19.

CDR3: CASSPGGHGYTF. The CDR3 nucleotides are TGTGCCAGCAGCCCAGGGGGGCATGGCTACACCTTC. The rearrangement links TRBV3-1 (or the pseudogene TRBV3-2) to TRBJ1-2; 7 positions match TRBD1. This CDR3 spans 12 amino acids. Losses at the gene ends were 4 bases for V and 6 bases for J; bases not matched to a gene: 2. The germline V gene has CDR1 LGHDT and CDR2 YNNKEL (reference sequence).